This TCR beta chain was sequenced during a study of liver allograft versus peripheral blood T cells. As for the study in general: Transplanted livers and recipients' peripheral blood had their T cell receptor repertoires compared. Whole-study findings and limits: T cell receptor repertoires inside liver allografts reportedly differed from those in peripheral blood.

By sample share, this clonotype is large. The antigen remains undetermined. Using its own MiXCR run on the reads, TCRdb lists one record per CDR3 protein. The sample holds more than 500 distinct CDR3 sequences, around 18% seen once. Trimming took 2 bases from V and 7 from J; bases not matched to a gene: 3. CDR3 length: 14 amino acids. Germline V gene data show CDR1 as MNHEY and CDR2 as SVGAGI. The sequence was obtained from a human patient who had a liver transplant. A share of the T cells may be of graft donor origin. V usage is TRBV6-5 and J usage is TRBJ1-2; 11 nucleotides align to TRBD1. The CDR3 DNA reads TGTGCCAGCAGTTACGGGGACAGGGGGACTGGCTACACCTTC. Amino acids: CASSYGDRGTGYTF.